This T cell receptor beta chain comes out of a study of blood T cell repertoires in COVID-19. Overall study: Donors in the United States, Italy and Spain gave samples during acute or convalescent COVID-19. The analysed material was cDNA or gDNA that came from T cells, B-cell-depleted T cells, or PBMCs.

Enrollment of patients from Seattle took place during active infection, with longitudinal follow-up. TCRdb's table, derived via immunoSEQ multiplex PCR, lists solely in-frame clones and lacks some. The table includes about 170,000 clones, approximately 85% detected once. The CDR3 consists of 16 residues. The germline V gene encodes CDR1 SGHTA and CDR2 FQGTGA. J gave up 1 base and V 4 bases, and 8 bases lay outside the gene matches. The sample comprised peripheral blood. This sequence originates from an elderly man with COVID-19, enrolled during active disease. J is TRBJ2-3 and V is TRBV7-3, with 7 bases fitting TRBD1. CDR3 sequence (DNA): TGTGCCAGCAGCTCACACAAGGGGGCCGGCACAGATACGCAGTATTTT. Its protein is CASSSHKGAGTDTQYF.